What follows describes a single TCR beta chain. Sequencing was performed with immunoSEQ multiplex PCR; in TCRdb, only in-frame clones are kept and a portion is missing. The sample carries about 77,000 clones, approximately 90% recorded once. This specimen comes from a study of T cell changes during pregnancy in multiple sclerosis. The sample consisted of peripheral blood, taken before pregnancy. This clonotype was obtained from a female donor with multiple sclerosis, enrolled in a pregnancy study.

The CDR3 is CASSLVAGEYYEQYF. In DNA, the CDR3 is TGCGCCAGCAGCTTGGTGGCGGGGGAGTACTACGAGCAGTACTTC. The gene calls are TRBV5-1 and TRBJ2-7; 7 bases match TRBD2. CDR3 length: 15 amino acids. Germline V CDR1 and CDR2: SGHRS, YFSETQ. V dropped 0 bases and J dropped 3; count of bases not matched to a gene: 6.